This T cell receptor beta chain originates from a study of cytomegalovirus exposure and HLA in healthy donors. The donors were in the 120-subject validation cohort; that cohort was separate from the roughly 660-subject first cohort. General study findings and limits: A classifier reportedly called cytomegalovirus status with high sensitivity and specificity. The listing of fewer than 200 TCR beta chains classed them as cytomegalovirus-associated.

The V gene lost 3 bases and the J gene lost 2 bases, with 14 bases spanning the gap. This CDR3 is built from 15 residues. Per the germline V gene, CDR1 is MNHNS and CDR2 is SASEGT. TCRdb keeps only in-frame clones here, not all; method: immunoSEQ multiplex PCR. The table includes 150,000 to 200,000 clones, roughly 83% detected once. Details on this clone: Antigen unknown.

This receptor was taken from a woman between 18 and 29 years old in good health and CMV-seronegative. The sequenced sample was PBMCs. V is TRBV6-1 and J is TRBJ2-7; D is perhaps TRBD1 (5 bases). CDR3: CASSDGNRPPYEQYF. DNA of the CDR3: TGTGCCAGCAGTGATGGTAACAGGCCCCCCTACGAGCAGTACTTC.